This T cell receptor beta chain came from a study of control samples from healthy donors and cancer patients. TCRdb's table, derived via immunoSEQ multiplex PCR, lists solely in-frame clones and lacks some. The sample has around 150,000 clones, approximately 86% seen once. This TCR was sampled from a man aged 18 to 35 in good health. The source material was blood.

The CDR3 region is CASSGGMADTQYF. The CDR3 DNA is TGTGCCAGCAGCGGGGGGATGGCAGATACGCAGTATTTT. The V and J genes are TRBV2 and TRBJ2-3; 7 bases agree with TRBD2. This CDR3 has 13 amino acids. The trim removed 6 bases at V and 4 bases at J, leaving 4 bases unmatched. Germline CDR1 SNHLY, CDR2 FYNNEI.